The clone carrying this TCR beta chain was seen only a few times. In the original processing: Reference gene primer amplification yielded estimated nucleated cell counts. Sequencing used immunoSEQ multiplex PCR; TCRdb keeps in-frame clones, though not all of them. V and J calls and clone size follow that table, whereas D and trimming were derived from the DNA. The data show 250,000 or so clones, with about 83% seen just once and around 5.9% held by the top ten. The CDR3 spans 15 residues. Germline assignment: CDR1 MDHEN and CDR2 SYDVKM. V lost 6 bases, J lost 2 bases, and 14 bases lay in between. The sample belongs to a study of blood T cell repertoires in COVID-19. For the study at large: Material from acute and convalescent COVID-19 was sourced from the United States, Italy and Spain. T cells, B-cell-depleted T cells, or PBMCs provided the cDNA or gDNA that served as material.

This sequence joins TRBV28 and TRBJ2-1; a weak D match, TRBD1 (6 bases). Sequenced sample: peripheral blood. The sequence was obtained from a human donor in a cohort sampled during active COVID-19. The CDR3 DNA is TGTGCCAGCAGGAGAGACAGGCTTGCCTACAATGAGCAGTTCTTC. Amino acid sequence: CASRRDRLAYNEQFF.